This T cell receptor beta chain is drawn from a study of shared clonotypes between healthy human individuals. Generated by immunoSEQ multiplex PCR, the TCRdb table keeps only in-frame clones and is missing some. The profile shows some 2,000,000 clones, roughly 95% of them singletons. Donors comprised healthy HIV-negative adults lacking recent acute infections or vaccinations. V was pared by 2 bases and J by 4 bases, with 6 bases of the junction left unmatched. CDR3 length equals 15 residues. Germline-derived CDR1 and CDR2 are MDHEN and SYDVKM. This receptor was obtained from a young man in good health. The sample was naive CD4+ T cells sorted from blood. Subset meaning: CD45RA+ positively selected. The chain joins TRBV28 to TRBJ2-5, with TRBD2 identical over 8 bases. CDR3 sequence (DNA): TGTGCCAGCAGTTTAGCGGGGGGTCCGGGAGAGACCCAGTACTTC. Translation: CASSLAGGPGETQYF.